A selection of T cell receptor beta chains follows, all from one sample in a study of blood T cell repertoires in COVID-19. Profiling relied on immunoSEQ multiplex PCR, and the TCRdb table lists in-frame clones only, not all of them. The sample yields roughly 160,000 clones, roughly nine tenths seen once. Sequencing was performed on peripheral blood. The receptor set was obtained from a man aged 45-65 years with acute or convalescent COVID-19. The CDR3 runs from the conserved cysteine through the conserved F or W. The order of the fields is V gene, CDR3 protein.

v_gene: TRBV28; CDR3aa: CASTQGATSTDTQYF
v_gene: TRBV27; CDR3aa: CASSYGNSNQPQHF
v_gene: TRBV29-1; CDR3aa: CSVAPGTGMNTEAFF
v_gene: TRBV28; CDR3aa: CASSLGPNYGYTF
v_gene: TRBV12-2; CDR3aa: CASRPNVHRDYTYEQYF
v_gene: TRBV11-3; CDR3aa: CASSSTGKANTIYF
v_gene: TRBV7-9; CDR3aa: CASSLPEPGVTGELFF
v_gene: TRBV21-1; CDR3aa: CASSKVGGTGSTNEKLFF
v_gene: TRBV2; CDR3aa: CASSYFPYEQYF
v_gene: TRBV28; CDR3aa: CASSPTGRGNGYTF
v_gene: TRBV27; CDR3aa: CASSFEQGVLYEQYF
v_gene: TRBV29-1; CDR3aa: CSVEDDGRLAAFF
v_gene: TRBV6-6; CDR3aa: CASSHPTTGNYGYTF
v_gene: TRBV6-2/TRBV6-3; CDR3aa: CASSPPGGTNYGYTF
v_gene: TRBV27; CDR3aa: CASSYPTGGGKDTQYF
v_gene: TRBV7-3; CDR3aa: CASSPMSGQINTGELFF
v_gene: TRBV4-1; CDR3aa: CASSAQGGDNTGELFF
v_gene: TRBV5-4; CDR3aa: CASSLDQATETQYF
v_gene: TRBV18; CDR3aa: CASSPMASGTYNEQFF
v_gene: TRBV21-1; CDR3aa: CASPKAGQYEQYF
v_gene: TRBV30; CDR3aa: CAWSPADRFSYEQYF
v_gene: TRBV7-2; CDR3aa: CASSLDASGRLETQYF
v_gene: TRBV24-1; CDR3aa: CATSDSRRTGRQPQHF
v_gene: TRBV27; CDR3aa: CASSFSLSGELFF
v_gene: TRBV28; CDR3aa: CASSNRPSGEETQYF
v_gene: TRBV2; CDR3aa: CASRSQGLSAREKLFF
v_gene: TRBV27; CDR3aa: CASSSRDNSYEQYF
v_gene: TRBV15; CDR3aa: CATSRDLAKPYEQYF
v_gene: TRBV4-1; CDR3aa: CASSQDLITRDRAKNIQYF
v_gene: TRBV28; CDR3aa: CASSSSGGFYGYTF
v_gene: TRBV4-3; CDR3aa: CASSQDLARGGADTQYF
v_gene: TRBV24-1; CDR3aa: CATSDSSLAGGLVSYNEQFF
v_gene: TRBV2; CDR3aa: CASRALATNEKLFF
v_gene: TRBV19; CDR3aa: CASKVSSYNSPLHF
v_gene: TRBV18; CDR3aa: CASSPDRAGYTF
v_gene: TRBV24-1; CDR3aa: CATSDSVDQVTQYF
v_gene: TRBV19; CDR3aa: CASSIGPSGGADTQYF
v_gene: TRBV27; CDR3aa: CASSTRDRTTNEKLFF
v_gene: TRBV5-5; CDR3aa: CASSLTGGGWKETQYF
v_gene: TRBV2; CDR3aa: CASSQGLSYEQYF
v_gene: TRBV28; CDR3aa: CASSFPTGTGLNEQFF
v_gene: TRBV3-1/TRBV3-2; CDR3aa: CASSQRLASEQFF
v_gene: TRBV23-1; CDR3aa: CASSQSWGVQSPETQYF
v_gene: TRBV5-4; CDR3aa: CASSLDRGREVYGYTF
v_gene: TRBV11-2; CDR3aa: CASSSSGRDTGELFF